These 32 T cell receptor beta chains were all obtained from the same sample, sequenced in a study of cytomegalovirus exposure and HLA in healthy donors. The PCR contained 60 Vbeta and 13 Jbeta primers. Using immunoSEQ multiplex PCR, the repertoire was profiled, and TCRdb retains in-frame clones only, with some absent. The sample includes around 180,000 clones, around three quarters of them seen just once. Sequencing input: PBMCs. The receptor source for this set is a man in his forties in good health and CMV-seronegative.

The V call is TRBV11-1, the J call TRBJ1-2; possibly TRBD1 for D (5 bases). This CDR3 is 13 amino acids long. Germline lookup yields CDR1 SGHAT and CDR2 FQDESV (reference sequence). Trimming shortened V by 1 base and J by 5 bases, and 8 bases separated the two germline ends. The CDR3 DNA is TGTGCCAGCAGCTTAGATCAGGGATATGGCTACACCTTC. It translates to CASSLDQGYGYTF. Variable domain in full (rest from reference TRBV11-1 and TRBJ1-2): EAEVAQSPRYKITEKSQAVAFWCDPISGHATLYWYRQILGQGPELLVQFQDESVVDDSQLPKDRFSAERLKGVDSTLKIQPAELGDSAMYLCASSLDQGYGYTFGSGTRLTVV.

This clone was picked up one time. The chain recombines TRBV7-8 with TRBJ2-1; TRBD2 aligns across 10 bases. Germline V lookup: CDR1 SGHVS, CDR2 FQNEAQ. Unmatched junction bases numbered 3, after V lost 6 bases and J lost 4 bases. There are 14 residues in the CDR3. The CDR3 DNA follows: TGTGCCAGCAGTGCTAGCGGGGGTTACAATGAGCAGTTCTTC. It codes for CASSASGGYNEQFF.

This clone showed up just a few times. This sequence joins TRBV19 and TRBJ2-2; D is unclear. The CDR3 contains 12 residues. CDR1 and CDR2 (germline): LNHDA, SQIVND (reference sequence). V lost 3 bases and J lost 9, with 8 bases in between. The CDR3 loop reads CASSMQNWELFF. CDR3 nucleotides: TGTGCCAGTAGTATGCAAAACTGGGAGCTGTTTTTT.

Regarding this clone: One end of the junction varies from germline; a read error may be responsible. The chain carries TRBV10-3 and TRBJ1-5, with 7 bases identical to TRBD1. The CDR3 totals 14 residues. CDR1 is ENHRY, CDR2 SYGVKD, per germline. The CDR3 sequence: CAISERDSSQPQHF. The CDR3 region has the DNA TGTGCCATCAGTGAGAGGGACAGCAGTCAGCCCCAGCATTTT.

This clone was seen a handful of times. The V gene is TRBV7-8, the J gene TRBJ2-2; TRBD1 agrees at 9 bases. Losses at the gene ends were 3 bases for V and 12 bases for J; bases not matched to a gene: 5. The CDR3 covers 13 residues. The germline V gene encodes CDR1 SGHVS and CDR2 FQNEAQ. In nucleotides, the CDR3 is TGTGCCAGCAGCTTCACCGGGACAGGGAAGCTGTTTTTT. Residues: CASSFTGTGKLFF.

This chain uses TRBV2 with TRBJ2-3; D remains unclear. V was shortened by 4 bases and J by 9 bases, with 20 bases between the two germline ends. Germline values: CDR1 SNHLY, CDR2 FYNNEI. This CDR3 spans 15 amino acids. The CDR3 DNA sequence: TGTGCCAGCAGTGCCTTACCAGCGCCCAGTGGGACGCAGTATTTT. This encodes CASSALPAPSGTQYF.

The genes are TRBV6-6 and TRBJ2-1, with D unclear. This CDR3 has 11 amino acids. CDR1 MNHNY and CDR2 SVGAGI come from the germline V gene (reference sequence). V gave up 2 bases and J gave up 7 bases, with 3 bases separating them. CDR3 nucleotide sequence: TGTGCCAGCAGTTACCTAAATGAGCAGTTCTTC. This codes for CASSYLNEQFF.

V gene TRBV11-2 combines with J gene TRBJ2-1; a weak D match, TRBD2 (5 bases). Germline V CDR1 and CDR2: SGHAT, FQNNGV. V gave up 6 bases and J gave up 14 bases, with 14 bases separating them. CDR3 size: 11 residues. CDR3 bases: TGTGCCAGCAGTTCCGGGAATCGGGAGTTCTTC. Amino acids: CASSSGNREFF.

This clone appeared a single time. The V and J genes are TRBV4-3 and TRBJ2-1; possibly TRBD2 for D (5 bases). V gave up 1 base and J gave up 2 bases, with 12 bases separating them. CDR3 length equals 16 residues. Germline CDR1 and CDR2: LGHNA and YSLEER. The chain's CDR3 is CASSQGSPGAYNEQFF. In DNA, the CDR3 is TGCGCCAGCAGCCAAGGGTCGCCCGGGGCCTACAATGAGCAGTTCTTC.

The rearrangement uses TRBV27 and TRBJ2-1; 9 nucleotides align to TRBD2. From germline, CDR1 is MNHEY and CDR2 SMNVEV (reference sequence). The CDR3 length is 21 residues. With 2 bases clipped from V and 7 bases from J, the junction kept 24 bases outside the gene matches. CDR3 sequence (DNA): TGTGCCAGCAGTTTAAAAGTTCCGCCTAGCGGGGACCGACGGACTAGGAATGAGCAGTTCTTC. Translating it yields CASSLKVPPSGDRRTRNEQFF.

The chain couples TRBV11-1 to TRBJ1-4; D gene ambiguous. CDR1 and CDR2 from the germline V gene are SGHAT and FQDESV (reference sequence). This CDR3 has 14 residues. V lost 5 bases to trimming and J lost 8 bases, with 15 bases between them. The CDR3 is CASSLGLGKEKLFF. The DNA of the CDR3 is TGTGCCAGCAGCCTTGGGCTCGGAAAGGAAAAACTGTTTTTT.

The chain links TRBV11-2 to TRBJ2-7; no clear D. CDR1 SGHAT and CDR2 FQNNGV come from the germline V gene. With 5 bases removed from V and 0 bases from J, the gap between germline ends came to 11 bases. This CDR3 spans 14 amino acids. The CDR3 DNA reads TGTGCCAGCAGCCGAGACACCAGCTCCTACGAGCAGTACTTC. This codes for CASSRDTSSYEQYF.

This chain joins TRBV30 and TRBJ2-2; a weak D match, TRBD2 (6 bases). The CDR3 length is 10 residues. From germline, CDR1 is GTSNPN and CDR2 SVGIG (reference sequence). The V end was cut by 8 bases, the J end by 5 bases, with 6 bases between. The CDR3 nucleotides are TGTGCCCGGGGGACCGGGGAGCTGTTTTTT. Its translation: CARGTGELFF.

Only a few counts were recorded for this clone. The V call is TRBV4-3, the J call TRBJ1-3; 7 bases align to TRBD1. With 1 base clipped from V and 0 bases from J, the junction kept 0 bases outside the gene matches. The CDR3 has 15 amino acids. Germline CDR1 LGHNA, CDR2 YSLEER. The CDR3 sequence: CASSQGDSSGNTIYF. Written as DNA, the CDR3 is TGCGCCAGCAGCCAAGGGGACAGCTCTGGAAACACCATATATTTT.

The V call is TRBV15, the J call TRBJ2-3; 8 nucleotides line up with TRBD1. The CDR3 extends over 16 amino acids. After removal of 5 bases from V and 0 bases from J, the junction contained 7 bases not matched to a gene. CDR1 is LNHNV and CDR2 is YYDKDF in the germline V gene (reference sequence). The CDR3 DNA sequence: TGTGCCACCAGCCTGTTTGGACAGGGAAGCACAGATACGCAGTATTTT. It encodes CATSLFGQGSTDTQYF.

V and J are TRBV4-1 and TRBJ2-5; TRBD2 is a possible D gene (6 bases). The end of the DNA fits TRBJ2-7 better, so the J call may be wrong. Per the germline V gene, CDR1 is MGHRA and CDR2 is YSYEKL. The CDR3 extends over 16 amino acids. This chain's CDR3 is CASSQESGVLTYEQYF. The CDR3 bases are TGCGCCAGCAGCCAAGAATCGGGGGTTCTAACCTACGAGCAGTACTTC.

The chain has TRBV6-6 and TRBJ1-2, with 11 positions matching TRBD1. The ends lost 7 bases at V and 4 bases at J; junction bases unmatched: 11. This CDR3 comprises 16 residues. Germline V gene data show CDR1 as MNHNY and CDR2 as SVGAGI (reference sequence). The CDR3 nucleotides read TGTGCCAGCACCAGGACAGGGGGCGCGGATGGCTATGGCTACACCTTC. Protein product: CASTRTGGADGYGYTF.

This clone was seen just once. The chain's CDR3 is CASSVGRLTNEKLFF. For the CDR3, the DNA is TGTGCCAGCAGCGTAGGAAGACTGACTAATGAAAAACTGTTTTTT. V is TRBV9 and J is TRBJ1-4; D ambiguous. The V gene's germline CDR1 is SGDLS and CDR2 YYNGEE. Deletions cut 0 bases from V and 2 bases from J, with 8 bases between. There are 15 residues in the CDR3.

This rearrangement joins TRBV11-2 to TRBJ2-3; D gene unclear. The V end was cut by 6 bases, the J end by 5 bases, with 9 bases between. CDR1 and CDR2 from the germline V gene are SGHAT and FQNNGV. The CDR3 spans 12 residues. This CDR3 is CASSPPRDTQYF. CDR3 coding DNA: TGTGCCAGCAGTCCACCGAGAGATACGCAGTATTTT.

V usage is TRBV7-9 and J usage is TRBJ2-7; 9 positions agree with TRBD1. CDR3 length: 14 amino acids. With 5 bases clipped from V and 4 bases from J, the junction kept 6 bases outside the gene matches. The germline V gene encodes CDR1 SEHNR and CDR2 FQNEAQ (reference sequence). The CDR3 DNA reads as TGTGCCAGCAGCCCCCGGGACAGGGCTTACGAGCAGTACTTC. It specifies CASSPRDRAYEQYF. Variable domain in full (rest from reference TRBV7-9 and TRBJ2-7): DTGVSQNPRHKITKRGQNVTFRCDPISEHNRLYWYRQTLGQGPEFLTYFQNEAQLEKSRLLSDRFSAERPKGSFSTLEIQRTEQGDSAMYLCASSPRDRAYEQYFGPGTRLTVT.

The CDR3 nucleotides are TGTGCCAGCTCACCACGCATAGCGGAGACCTACGAGCAGTACTTC. It translates to CASSPRIAETYEQYF. The rearrangement joins TRBV18 to TRBJ2-7, with a tentative D call TRBD2 (6 bases). Per germline, CDR1 KGHSH and CDR2 LQKENI. The germline V and J ends were trimmed by 1 base and 2 bases, with 12 bases remaining between them. CDR3 length: 15 amino acids.

The chain recombines TRBV9 with TRBJ2-2; 15 bases align to TRBD2. CDR3 length: 16 amino acids. The V gene end was trimmed by 3 bases and the J gene end by 6 bases; junction bases not matched to a gene: 3. Germline assignment: CDR1 SGDLS and CDR2 YYNGEE. The CDR3 sequence: CASSGTSGGVAGELFF. The CDR3 DNA sequence: TGTGCCAGCAGCGGGACTAGCGGGGGGGTCGCCGGGGAGCTGTTTTTT.

In this sample, this clone turned up a few times. V is TRBV7-9 and J is TRBJ2-7; possible D gene TRBD2, 5 bases. Germline V gene lookup returns CDR1 SEHNR and CDR2 FQNEAQ (reference sequence). V lost 1 base and J 3 bases, leaving 10 bases between the germline ends. The CDR3 covers 14 residues. The CDR3 sequence is CASSLGIRDYEQYF. In DNA form, the CDR3 reads TGTGCCAGCAGCTTAGGGATCCGGGACTACGAGCAGTACTTC.

This clone was detected once. In nucleotides, the CDR3 is TGTGCCAGCAGCAATCGGACAGGATACTCTGGAAACACCATATATTTT. Its translation: CASSNRTGYSGNTIYF. This rearrangement joins TRBV7-9 to TRBJ1-3; 7 bases are a match to TRBD1. CDR1 is SEHNR, CDR2 FQNEAQ, per germline (reference sequence). Unmatched junction bases numbered 7, after V lost 5 bases and J lost 0 bases. There are 16 residues in the CDR3. The full variable domain, its missing parts supplied by reference TRBV7-9 and TRBJ1-3, is DTGVSQNPRHKITKRGQNVTFRCDPISEHNRLYWYRQTLGQGPEFLTYFQNEAQLEKSRLLSDRFSAERPKGSFSTLEIQRTEQGDSAMYLCASSNRTGYSGNTIYFGEGSWLTVV.

This sequence joins TRBV5-1 and TRBJ1-4; D is possibly TRBD1 (6 bases). The CDR3 spans 12 residues. Germline lookup yields CDR1 SGHRS and CDR2 YFSETQ. Trimming stripped 0 bases from V and 13 bases from J, with 10 bases between. CDR3 nucleotide sequence: TGCGCCAGCAGCTTGGCCGGGACAAGACTGTTTTTT. This encodes CASSLAGTRLFF.

The chain uses TRBV11-3 and TRBJ1-2, with D maybe TRBD1 (5 bases). The CDR3 is made up of 13 amino acids. Per the germline V gene, CDR1 is SGHNT and CDR2 is YENEEA. The germline V and J ends were trimmed by 5 bases and 5 bases, with 12 bases remaining between them. The CDR3 spells CASSAGGRYGYTF. The CDR3 coding sequence is TGTGCCAGCAGCGCGGGGGGAAGGTATGGCTACACCTTC.

J is TRBJ1-4 and V is TRBV7-2, with TRBD1 as a possible D gene (5 bases). CDR1 and CDR2 (germline): SGHTA, FQGNSA. V lost 1 base to trimming and J lost 3 bases, with 21 bases between them. The CDR3 consists of 19 residues. The CDR3 is CASSLVPIGGRAPNEKLFF. The CDR3 DNA reads TGTGCCAGCAGCTTAGTCCCCATTGGTGGCAGGGCCCCTAATGAAAAACTGTTTTTT.

The rearrangement joins TRBV7-9 to TRBJ2-2; no clear D. The germline V gene has CDR1 SEHNR and CDR2 FQNEAQ (reference sequence). The CDR3 sequence is 12 residues long. The V end lost 5 bases, the J end lost 5 bases, and 6 bases lay between the germline ends. The chain's CDR3 is CASSLGTGELFF. The CDR3 nucleotides read TGTGCCAGCAGCCTCGGGACCGGGGAGCTGTTTTTT.

The CDR3 nucleotides read TGTGCCAGCAGCCCTAACGGGGGGCCTTCCTACGAGCAGTACTTC. Protein product: CASSPNGGPSYEQYF. The rearrangement links TRBV7-2 to TRBJ2-7; possibly TRBD2 for D (7 bases). Germline V gene data show CDR1 as SGHTA and CDR2 as FQGNSA. The germline V and J ends were trimmed by 5 bases and 1 base, with 15 bases remaining between them. This CDR3 region has 15 residues.

The rearrangement joins TRBV5-5 to TRBJ1-6, with 7 bases fitting TRBD1. The V gene's germline CDR1 is SGHKS and CDR2 YYEKEE (reference sequence). The CDR3 contains 14 residues. J gave up 6 bases and V 4 bases, and 4 bases lay outside the gene matches. The CDR3 loop reads CASSAGQLNSPLHF. In DNA form, the CDR3 reads TGTGCCAGCAGCGCGGGACAGCTTAATTCACCCCTCCACTTT.

The CDR3 DNA reads TGTGCCAGCAGAGGGGCGGGAGGGACGGACTATGGCTACACCTTC. Translation: CASRGAGGTDYGYTF. V is TRBV2 and J is TRBJ1-2, with D maybe TRBD1 (5 bases). This CDR3 region has 15 residues. Germline CDR1 reads SNHLY; CDR2 reads FYNNEI. V was pared by 6 bases and J by 3 bases, with 17 bases between. Filled out from reference TRBV2 and TRBJ1-2, the complete variable domain reads EPEVTQTPSHQVTQMGQEVILRCVPISNHLYFYWYRQILGQKVEFLVSFYNNEISEKSEIFDDQFSVERPDGSNFTLKIRSTKLEDSAMYFCASRGAGGTDYGYTFGSGTRLTVV.

The CDR3 loop is CASSPRTGRYTF. In DNA, the CDR3 is TGTGCCAGCAGCCCGCGGACTGGACGCTACACCTTC. This rearrangement joins TRBV9 to TRBJ1-2, with D unclear. From germline, CDR1 is SGDLS and CDR2 YYNGEE. The CDR3 covers 12 residues. The V end was cut by 4 bases, the J end by 9 bases, with 13 bases between.